A selection of T cell receptor beta chains follows, all from one sample in a study of T cells in localized non-small cell lung cancer. Data came from immunoSEQ multiplex PCR; TCRdb stores just in-frame clones and leaves some out. The repertoire holds tens of thousands of clones, with around 90% as singletons. Material: peripheral blood, obtained before any cancer treatment. The receptors were gathered from a man aged 40 to 70 with stage I squamous cell lung carcinoma. The CDR3 runs from the conserved cysteine through the conserved F or W. D genes are given only for firm matches. Some rows mark clone size as missing; the rest say once, few, many or name a class of expanded clone.

.	TRBV19	TRBJ1-6	.	CASSMTPGNSPLHF	TGTGCCAGTAGTATGACCCCGGGGAATTCACCCCTCCACTTT
.	TRBV6-5	TRBJ2-7	.	CASSYSRGDPSYEQYF	TGTGCCAGCAGTTACTCGAGAGGAGACCCCTCCTACGAGCAGTACTTC
.	TRBV4-3	TRBJ1-3	.	CASSPSVVSGNTIYF	TGCGCCAGCAGCCCCTCGGTCGTCTCTGGAAACACCATATATTTT
.	TRBV7-2	TRBJ1-1	.	CASSLDSGEGLQAFF	TGTGCCAGCAGCTTAGATTCCGGGGAGGGGCTCCAAGCTTTCTTT
.	TRBV15	TRBJ2-7	.	CATSFQGQGSEQYF	TGTGCCACCAGCTTCCAAGGGCAGGGGAGCGAGCAGTACTTC
.	TRBV11-2	TRBJ2-5	.	CASSLLGRETQYF	TGTGCCAGCAGCTTACTGGGGAGAGAGACCCAGTACTTC
.	TRBV5-8	TRBJ2-5	.	CASSPPGGRETQYF	TGTGCCAGCAGCCCCCCCGGGGGGCGAGAGACCCAGTACTTC
.	TRBV19	TRBJ1-2	.	CASSSEGRGSPNYGYTF	TGTGCCAGTAGTAGTGAAGGCAGGGGTAGCCCTAACTATGGCTACACCTTC
.	TRBV6-6	TRBJ1-1	TRBD1	CASSHEGAGLFPGAFF	TGTGCCAGCAGTCACGAGGGGGCAGGGCTGTTTCCGGGAGCTTTCTTT
.	TRBV27	TRBJ2-3	TRBD2	CASSLLRGEGFGSQYF	TGTGCCAGCAGTTTATTGCGGGGGGAGGGGTTTGGTTCGCAGTATTTT
.	TRBV29-1	TRBJ1-1	TRBD1	CSALTGTTEAFF	TGCAGCGCCTTGACAGGGACCACTGAAGCTTTCTTT
.	TRBV2	TRBJ1-2	.	CARRGGDPYGYTF	TGTGCCAGGCGGGGGGGCGACCCCTATGGCTACACCTTC
once	TRBV2	TRBJ1-1	.	CASINGQFRSAFF	TGTGCCAGCATAAACGGACAGTTTAGGTCAGCTTTCTTT
.	TRBV4-3	TRBJ1-6	TRBD1	CASSQGGTGGNNSPLHF	TGCGCCAGCAGCCAGGGAGGGACAGGGGGCAATAATTCACCCCTCCACTTT
once	TRBV5-1	TRBJ2-3	.	CASSLPRDMGDTQYF	TGCGCCAGCAGCTTGCCCAGGGATATGGGAGATACGCAGTATTTT
.	TRBV11-3	TRBJ2-1	.	CASSLEASSYNEQFF	TGTGCCAGCAGCTTAGAAGCTAGCTCCTACAATGAGCAGTTCTTC
.	TRBV30	TRBJ1-5	.	CAWSVDTLNQPQHF	TGTGCCTGGAGTGTGGACACCCTCAATCAGCCCCAGCATTTT
once	TRBV28	TRBJ1-3	TRBD1	CASSFHPGGGGNTIYF	TGTGCCAGCAGTTTCCATCCAGGGGGCGGTGGAAACACCATATATTTT
.	TRBV5-1	TRBJ2-2	.	CASSWRPGGGELFF	TGCGCCAGCAGCTGGCGGCCGGGCGGTGGGGAGCTGTTTTTT
once	TRBV28	TRBJ2-2	TRBD2	CASSPHGGGTGELFF	TGTGCCAGCAGTCCCCATGGCGGGGGTACCGGGGAGCTGTTTTTT
.	TRBV11-2	TRBJ2-3	TRBD1	CASSARTGRDTQYF	TGTGCCAGCAGCGCCCGGACAGGTCGGGATACGCAGTATTTT
few	TRBV2	TRBJ2-3	TRBD2	CASNSGGAGTQYF	TGTGCCAGCAACAGCGGGGGGGCCGGGACGCAGTATTTT
.	TRBV7-8	TRBJ1-5	.	CASSFARTFNQPQHF	TGTGCCAGCAGCTTTGCTCGGACGTTCAATCAGCCCCAGCATTTT
.	TRBV11-3	TRBJ2-3	TRBD1	CASSLGRTGGDTQYF	TGTGCCAGCAGCTTAGGACGGACAGGGGGTGATACGCAGTATTTT
once	TRBV28	TRBJ2-6	TRBD1	CASSLGQVFSGANVLTF	TGTGCCAGCAGTCTTGGACAGGTTTTCTCTGGGGCCAACGTCCTGACTTTC
.	TRBV5-1	TRBJ1-6	.	CASSPHRDNSSPLHF	TGCGCCAGCAGCCCACACCGGGACAATAGCTCACCCCTCCACTTT
.	TRBV19	TRBJ1-5	TRBD1	CASSQRWGTGDPNQPQHF	TGTGCCAGTAGTCAAAGGTGGGGGACAGGGGACCCCAATCAGCCCCAGCATTTT
.	TRBV28	TRBJ1-1	.	CASSLGRVALNTEAFF	TGTGCCAGCAGTTTAGGCCGTGTAGCCCTGAACACTGAAGCTTTCTTT
.	TRBV6-1	TRBJ2-7	.	CASSVSYEQYF	TGTGCCAGCAGCGTCTCCTACGAGCAGTACTTC
.	TRBV6-6	TRBJ1-1	TRBD1	CASSRQGEGTEAFF	TGTGCCAGCAGCCGACAGGGGGAGGGAACTGAAGCTTTCTTT
.	TRBV7-6	TRBJ2-7	.	CASSPPGRSFSEQYF	TGTGCCAGCAGCCCACCAGGGCGTTCTTTCTCCGAGCAGTACTTC
once	TRBV28	TRBJ2-3	.	CASSVPSYTDTQYF	TGTGCCAGCAGCGTCCCTTCCTACACAGATACGCAGTATTTT
.	TRBV7-2	TRBJ2-7	TRBD1	CASSPGQVAYEQYF	TGTGCCAGCAGCCCCGGACAGGTAGCGTACGAGCAGTACTTC
.	TRBV5-6	TRBJ2-2	.	CASSLVMNTGELFF	TGTGCCAGCAGCTTGGTAATGAACACCGGGGAGCTGTTTTTT
.	TRBV30	TRBJ2-2	.	CAWSFIASTGELFF	TGTGCCTGGAGTTTTATAGCGAGCACCGGGGAGCTGTTTTTT
few	TRBV29-1	TRBJ1-1	.	CSVEGSAVGTEAFF	TGCAGCGTTGAAGGGTCCGCAGTGGGCACTGAAGCTTTCTTT
.	TRBV19	TRBJ1-5	TRBD1	CASSNDRGNQPQHF	TGTGCCAGTAGTAATGACAGGGGCAATCAGCCCCAGCATTTT
.	TRBV5-6	TRBJ1-3	TRBD1	CASSRDRNSGNTIYF	TGTGCCAGCAGCCGGGACAGGAACTCTGGAAACACCATATATTTT
.	TRBV12-5	TRBJ2-1	.	CASGAGQSKNNEQFF	TGTGCTAGTGGCGCCGGACAAAGCAAAAACAATGAGCAGTTCTTC
.	TRBV5-8	TRBJ1-4	.	CASSLSGLKPEKLFF	TGTGCCAGCAGTTTATCCGGGTTAAAGCCTGAAAAACTGTTTTTT
.	TRBV6-5	TRBJ2-2	TRBD2	CATRTSITGELFF	TGTGCCACCCGGACTAGCATCACCGGGGAGCTGTTTTTT
.	TRBV28	TRBJ1-1	.	CASSLQVLTEAFF	TGTGCCAGCAGTTTACAAGTCCTCACTGAAGCTTTCTTT
.	TRBV5-4	TRBJ2-3	.	CASSLADTQYF	TGTGCCAGCAGCTTGGCAGATACGCAGTATTTT
.	TRBV7-8	TRBJ1-1	.	CASSLAPMSAEAFF	TGTGCCAGCAGCTTAGCTCCTATGAGTGCTGAAGCTTTCTTT
.	TRBV19	TRBJ2-6	TRBD1	CASSDRGVPSGANVLTF	TGTGCCAGTAGTGACAGGGGCGTCCCCTCTGGGGCCAACGTCCTGACTTTC
.	TRBV28	TRBJ1-2	.	CASSFFDSRFGANYGYTF	TGTGCCAGCAGTTTTTTCGACAGTCGGTTTGGAGCTAACTATGGCTACACCTTC
.	TRBV10-2	TRBJ1-6	TRBD1	CASSPTGFGADSPLHF	TGCGCCAGCAGTCCGACAGGGTTTGGTGCAGATTCACCCCTCCACTTT
.	TRBV4-1	TRBJ2-1	TRBD2	CASSQGAGGYNEQFF	TGCGCCAGCAGCCAAGGAGCGGGGGGTTACAATGAGCAGTTCTTC
.	TRBV12-5	TRBJ2-3	.	CASGLVLRIRPSTDTQYF	TGTGCTAGTGGTTTGGTACTTAGAATTCGTCCTAGCACAGATACGCAGTATTTT
.	TRBV9	TRBJ1-5	.	CASTGGSQPQHF	TGTGCCAGCACCGGGGGGAGTCAGCCCCAGCATTTT
few	TRBV11-2	TRBJ2-7	.	CASSLGLPGPIYEQYF	TGTGCCAGCAGCTTAGGACTCCCGGGGCCCATCTACGAGCAGTACTTC